The 30 T cell receptor beta chains below all came from one sample that was sequenced in a study of graft-versus-host responses after intestinal transplantation. Using immunoSEQ multiplex PCR, the repertoire was profiled, and TCRdb retains in-frame clones only, with some absent. The repertoire holds about 7,000 clones, with roughly 28% as singletons. Irradiated stimulators labeled with violet dye, about 200,000 in number, were plated with about 200,000 CFSE-labeled responders. Source: alloreactive CD8+ T cells from a mixed lymphocyte reaction culture, taken before transplantation. Subset of the sample: CFSE-low proliferating T cells sorted from approximately six-day pre-transplant mixed lymphocyte reaction (GvH or HvG direction). Source of these receptors: a human patient who was an organ donor for intestinal transplantation.

This clone is termed large (0.1 to 1%). The DNA for the CDR3 is TGTGCCAGCAGCCAAGGAGGCTACGAGCAGTACTTC. It is translated as CASSQGGYEQYF. This chain links TRBV4-2 with TRBJ2-7; D is ambiguous. The V end lost 1 base, the J end lost 3 bases, and 4 bases lay between the germline ends. CDR1 and CDR2 (germline): LGHNA, YNFKEQ. The CDR3 runs 12 residues.

The chain has TRBV6-5 and TRBJ1-5; 9 bases align to TRBD1. The germline gives CDR1 MNHEY, CDR2 SVGAGI. J lost 6 bases, V lost 2 bases, and 5 bases had no gene match. CDR3 size: 15 residues. Here the CDR3 DNA reads TGTGCCAGCAGTTACCGGGACAGGGTTTTTCAGCCCCAGCATTTT. It encodes CASSYRDRVFQPQHF.

This clone was found a few times. The J gene is TRBJ1-1, the V gene TRBV5-1; D possibly corresponds to TRBD1 (5 bases). V lost 4 bases and J 1 base, leaving 17 bases between the germline ends. Germline V gene sequence: CDR1 SGHRS, CDR2 YFSETQ. The CDR3 has 16 residues. The CDR3 coding sequence is TGCGCCAGCAGCACGGGCCGGGGGTTAGGGAACACTGAAGCTTTCTTT. It translates to CASSTGRGLGNTEAFF.

The chain combines TRBV19 with TRBJ2-1, with D unclear. Trimming removed 3 bases at V and 5 bases at J, with 14 bases between. Germline assignment: CDR1 LNHDA and CDR2 SQIVND (reference sequence). This CDR3 has 15 residues. CDR3: CASSISISNDNEQFF. In nucleotides, the CDR3 is TGTGCCAGTAGTATCTCCATCTCTAATGACAATGAGCAGTTCTTC.

This clone is termed medium-sized. V is TRBV2 and J is TRBJ1-5; no firm D call. Trimming pared 6 bases from V and 5 bases from J, leaving 17 bases between. Looked up from germline, CDR1 is SNHLY and CDR2 is FYNNEI. The CDR3 runs 15 residues. The CDR3 DNA is TGTGCCAGCAGGGTTGGGGAAGCGGTAGATCAGCCCCAGCATTTT. It is translated as CASRVGEAVDQPQHF.

V gene TRBV5-1 combines with J gene TRBJ2-1; tentatively, D is TRBD2 (7 bases). Trimming left V 4 bases short and J 5 bases short, with 13 bases between. Per the germline V gene, CDR1 is SGHRS and CDR2 is YFSETQ. The length of the CDR3 is 14 residues. CDR3 nucleotide sequence: TGCGCCAGCAGCCGGGGGGCCCCCAACAATGAGCAGTTCTTC. It specifies CASSRGAPNNEQFF.

The chain employs TRBV6-6 and TRBJ1-2; 7 bases are a match to TRBD1. V lost 0 bases, J lost 5 bases, and 3 bases stayed unmatched. Germline CDR1 and CDR2: MNHNY and SVGAGI (reference sequence). The CDR3 extends over 14 amino acids. The CDR3, as DNA: TGTGCCAGCAGTTACTCGACAGGGAGGTATGGCTACACCTTC. Protein: CASSYSTGRYGYTF.

This chain connects TRBV6-5 to TRBJ2-3; D might be TRBD2 (5 bases). Germline CDR1 is MNHEY and CDR2 is SVGAGI. The CDR3 sequence is 13 residues long. Trimming took 6 bases from V and 5 from J, leaving 12 bases between them. The CDR3 region is CASSLVRGDTQYF. CDR3 nucleotides: TGTGCCAGCAGCCTAGTCCGGGGAGATACGCAGTATTTT.

This sequence joins TRBV7-8 and TRBJ1-1; D ambiguous. The germline V gene encodes CDR1 SGHVS and CDR2 FQNEAQ. V was clipped by 5 bases and J by 8 bases, with 15 bases between them. This CDR3 spans 13 amino acids. The CDR3 reads CASSPKLSIEAFF. The CDR3 nucleotides are TGTGCCAGCAGCCCGAAGTTATCGATCGAAGCTTTCTTT.

This clone is large within its sample. The V gene is TRBV21-1, the J gene TRBJ1-4; the table's D call of TRBD1 was not tested on the DNA. TRBV21-1 is an annotated pseudogene. The CDR3 extends over 15 amino acids. The CDR3: CASSKEAGANEKLFF. The DNA for the CDR3 is TGTGCCAGCAGCAAAGAGGCAGGGGCTAATGAAAAACTGTTTTTT.

The V call is TRBV19, the J call TRBJ2-7; 9 bases match TRBD1. The CDR3 length is 15 residues. Germline V CDR1 and CDR2: LNHDA, SQIVND (reference sequence). The V segment lost 5 bases and the J segment 6 bases; nucleotides outside the gene matches: 11. The CDR3 DNA follows: TGTGCCAGTAGTGGGCCCGGGACAGGGTTTGGCGAGCAGTACTTC. Translating gives CASSGPGTGFGEQYF.

This chain uses TRBV6-5 with TRBJ2-2, with D perhaps matching TRBD1 (5 bases). This CDR3 contains 15 residues. CDR1 MNHEY and CDR2 SVGAGI come from the germline V gene. The V gene lost 6 bases and the J gene lost 5 bases, with 16 bases spanning the gap. CDR3: CASSSPPRATGELFF. CDR3 DNA: TGTGCCAGCAGCTCCCCCCCCAGGGCAACCGGGGAGCTGTTTTTT.

The chain carries TRBV7-9 and TRBJ2-7; tentatively, D is TRBD1 (5 bases). Trimming shortened V by 1 base and J by 4 bases, and 17 bases separated the two germline ends. From germline, CDR1 is SEHNR and CDR2 FQNEAQ (reference sequence). CDR3 length: 16 residues. CDR3 loop: CASSLVGGWGAYEQYF. The CDR3 bases are TGTGCCAGCAGCTTAGTCGGCGGTTGGGGCGCTTACGAGCAGTACTTC.

Only a few counts were recorded for this clone. This chain uses TRBV29-1 with TRBJ1-2, with no clear D. CDR3 size: 13 residues. Germline V gene lookup returns CDR1 SQVTM and CDR2 ANQGSEA. V lost 4 bases and J 2 bases, leaving 11 bases between the germline ends. CDR3 region: CSVVGGDNYGYTF. For the CDR3, the DNA is TGCAGCGTTGTGGGAGGAGACAACTATGGCTACACCTTC.

This clone is labeled as medium-sized. The CDR3 loop reads CAISESIPNTEAFF. In nucleotides, the CDR3 is TGTGCCATCAGTGAGTCGATTCCGAACACTGAAGCTTTCTTT. The chain carries TRBV10-3 and TRBJ1-1; D uncertain. V was clipped by 0 bases and J by 1 base, with 6 bases between them. There are 14 residues in the CDR3. In germline, CDR1 is ENHRY, CDR2 SYGVKD.

The V call is TRBV9, the J call TRBJ2-4; D remains unclear. This CDR3 contains 13 residues. Per germline, CDR1 SGDLS and CDR2 YYNGEE. Trimming shortened V by 3 bases and J by 6 bases, and 10 bases separated the two germline ends. Written as DNA, the CDR3 is TGTGCCAGCAGCGAGTTACCAGGAAACATTCAGTACTTC. Translated, it gives CASSELPGNIQYF.

This clone appeared a single time. The chain has TRBV7-2 and TRBJ1-6; no clear D gene. Germline V lookup: CDR1 SGHTA, CDR2 FQGNSA. Trimming removed 2 bases at V and 3 bases at J, with 14 bases between. The CDR3 length is 17 residues. CDR3 sequence reads: CASSLIAHQFYNSPLHF. The CDR3 region has the DNA TGTGCCAGCAGCTTAATTGCCCACCAGTTCTATAATTCACCCCTCCACTTT.

This clone was seen a handful of times. The chain combines TRBV11-3 with TRBJ1-6, with unresolved D. Per germline, CDR1 SGHNT and CDR2 YENEEA. V was pared by 6 bases and J by 4 bases, with 10 bases between. The CDR3 extends over 14 amino acids. CDR3 nucleotides: TGTGCCAGCAGAGCGCGGTTTTATAATTCACCCCTCCACTTT. It is translated as CASRARFYNSPLHF.

This clone was seen a handful of times. This rearrangement joins TRBV11-1 to TRBJ2-5; no clear D. The DNA end lines up better with TRBJ2-7; the J call may be wrong. CDR1 is SGHAT, CDR2 FQDESV, per germline (reference sequence). The CDR3 length is 14 residues. CDR3 bases: TGTGCCAGCAGCTTAGGCCCACTTTCCTACGAGCAGTACTTC. Amino acid sequence: CASSLGPLSYEQYF.

The rearrangement uses TRBV11-2 and TRBJ1-4; unclear D gene. Germline V CDR1 and CDR2: SGHAT, FQNNGV. Trimming removed 2 bases at V and 0 bases at J, with 10 bases between. The CDR3 has 16 residues. In DNA, the CDR3 is TGTGCCAGCAGCTTATACGCGATTGCAACTAATGAAAAACTGTTTTTT. It specifies CASSLYAIATNEKLFF.

This chain joins TRBV7-2 and TRBJ2-7; a possible D gene is TRBD2 (5 bases). CDR1 SGHTA and CDR2 FQGNSA come from the germline V gene. Trimming pared 5 bases from V and 3 bases from J, leaving 8 bases between. The length of the CDR3 is 12 residues. The CDR3 coding sequence is TGTGCCAGCAGCCAAGGAGGCTACGAGCAGTACTTC. As protein: CASSQGGYEQYF.

This clone was observed a handful of times. The V call is TRBV7-2, the J call TRBJ2-7; D uncertain. With 5 bases removed from V and 2 bases from J, the gap between germline ends came to 7 bases. The CDR3 totals 12 residues. The germline gives CDR1 SGHTA, CDR2 FQGNSA. The chain's CDR3 is CASSLVAYEQYF. CDR3 bases: TGTGCCAGCAGCCTCGTGGCCTACGAGCAGTACTTC.

This clone was found a few times. The rearrangement uses TRBV6-5 and TRBJ1-1; D unclear. Trimming removed 7 bases at V and 8 bases at J, with 20 bases between. The CDR3 covers 14 residues. Per germline, CDR1 MNHEY and CDR2 SVGAGI. The CDR3 loop is CASTPVGDTEEAFF. The CDR3 region has the DNA TGTGCCAGCACTCCGGTGGGCGACACAGAAGAAGCTTTCTTT.

The chain uses TRBV7-9 and TRBJ2-5, with D possibly TRBD1 on 5 matching bases. The J call may be in error: the DNA end matches TRBJ2-7 better. This CDR3 is built from 17 residues. Germline loops: CDR1 SEHNR, CDR2 FQNEAQ (reference sequence). The DNA of the CDR3 is TGTGCCAGCAGCCCAATGCAGGGATACCCCAGCTCCTACGAGCAGTACTTC. This codes for CASSPMQGYPSSYEQYF.

This clone occurred a few times. The V call is TRBV5-1, the J call TRBJ2-6; D is possibly TRBD2 (5 bases). In germline, CDR1 is SGHRS, CDR2 YFSETQ. The CDR3 runs to 17 residues. V lost 0 bases and J lost 1, with 11 bases in between. The CDR3 sequence is CASSLAYGISGANVLTF. The CDR3 DNA reads as TGCGCCAGCAGCTTGGCCTACGGGATTTCTGGGGCCAACGTCCTGACTTTC.

This clone was seen many times. This chain joins TRBV5-4 and TRBJ2-7, with no clear D. The CDR3 is made up of 13 amino acids. V shed 1 base and J shed 9 bases, with 14 bases lying between them. Germline V gives CDR1 SGHNT, CDR2 YYREEE (reference sequence). The CDR3 protein is CASSLFADPRQYF. The CDR3 DNA is TGTGCCAGCAGCTTGTTTGCGGACCCACGGCAGTACTTC.

The gene calls are TRBV7-8 and TRBJ2-1; 9 bases align to TRBD2. The germline gives CDR1 SGHVS, CDR2 FQNEAQ. The CDR3 contains 18 residues. The junction had 10 bases not matched to a gene; V was cut back by 4 bases and J by 0 bases. DNA for the CDR3: TGTGCCAGCAGCTCCGAACGCCTAGCGGGGAGCTCCTACAATGAGCAGTTCTTC. This sequence encodes CASSSERLAGSSYNEQFF.

A few counts support this clone. V usage is TRBV4-2 and J usage is TRBJ2-1; D gene unclear. Germline assignment: CDR1 LGHNA and CDR2 YNFKEQ. The CDR3 runs to 17 residues. V was clipped by 5 bases and J by 0 bases, with 17 bases between them. The CDR3 nucleotides read TGTGCCAGCAGCTTGGGATATATGGAAAGCTCCTACAATGAGCAGTTCTTC. Translating gives CASSLGYMESSYNEQFF.

Points on this clone: Given a far larger clone just one base away, this is likely a sequencing read error. The chain couples TRBV7-9 to TRBJ2-6, with D possibly being TRBD2 (7 bases). CDR3 size: 16 residues. Germline V gene data show CDR1 as SEHNR and CDR2 as FQNEAQ (reference sequence). Between the trimmed V and J ends, which lost 11 bases and 2 bases, there was a span of 19 bases. The CDR3 loop reads CARGGGQSPGANVLTF. For the CDR3, the DNA is TGTGCCCGAGGCGGGGGCCAAAGCCCTGGGGCCAACGTCCTGACTTTC.

This rearrangement joins TRBV6-1 to TRBJ1-1; D not certain. V dropped 6 bases and J dropped 1 base, with 9 bases sitting between them. The CDR3 extends over 13 amino acids. Germline CDR1 reads MNHNS; CDR2 reads SASEGT. The CDR3 sequence: CASRATWNTEAFF. CDR3 nucleotides: TGTGCCAGCAGGGCGACATGGAACACTGAAGCTTTCTTT.